This T cell receptor (beta chain) was identified in a study of vaccination effects on CD4 cells after COVID-19. Libraries were prepared by immunoSEQ multiplex PCR; TCRdb keeps only in-frame clonotypes and omits some of them. The sample includes around 50,000 clones, around three quarters of them seen just once. It was after approximately 11 days of culture that CD4+ T cells were isolated. The person had PCR-confirmed SARS-CoV-2 infection between March and December 2020. Each participant was given two doses of one vaccine (BNT162b2 or mRNA-1273). This clone was recorded once. The target antigen is unknown. This material consisted of CD4+ T cells from PBMCs cultured without peptide, taken after COVID-19 vaccination. This receptor was taken from a human donor who had a prior SARS-CoV-2 infection.

The CDR3 spells CASSSPPGQGNEQFF. Written as DNA, the CDR3 is TGTGCCAGCAGTTCACCCCCTGGACAGGGAAATGAGCAGTTCTTC. V and J are TRBV6-5 and TRBJ2-1, with 8 bases lining up with TRBD1. The CDR3 consists of 15 residues. The germline V gene encodes CDR1 MNHEY and CDR2 SVGAGI. V lost 4 bases to trimming and J lost 7 bases; unmatched junction nucleotides: 9.